Given below is one T cell receptor beta chain in context. Its antigen is unidentified. This sample stems from a study of cytomegalovirus exposure and HLA in healthy donors. Study-level background: Assignment to the Caucasian-associated ancestry cluster applied to about 80% of the approximately 370 genotyped donors.

A multiplex PCR was run with 60 Vbeta primers and 13 Jbeta primers. Sequencing was performed with immunoSEQ multiplex PCR; in TCRdb, only in-frame clones are kept and a portion is missing. This table has approximately 93,000 clones, 82% appearing once. Study outcomes and limitations: Association of a missense DCLRE1C variant with TCR beta V- and J-gene trimming was reported in a later analysis. Most subjects' HLA-A and HLA-B alleles were reportedly predicted from TCR beta sequences.

The CDR3 spans 15 residues. With 1 base clipped from V and 6 bases from J, the junction kept 5 bases outside the gene matches. The germline gives CDR1 PRHDT, CDR2 FYEKMQ (reference sequence). Sequencing was performed on PBMCs. The clonotype comes from a man aged 50 or older in good health and CMV-seronegative. The chain joins TRBV13 to TRBJ2-7; 11 nucleotides agree with TRBD1. Here the CDR3 reads CASSLVGQGASEQYF. Here the CDR3 DNA reads TGTGCCAGCAGCTTAGTCGGACAGGGGGCTAGCGAGCAGTACTTC.